This T cell receptor beta chain was observed in a study of blood T cell repertoires in COVID-19. In the study overall: The study drew acute and convalescent COVID-19 samples from the United States, Italy and Spain. PBMCs, B-cell-depleted T cells, or T cells were the source of the cDNA or gDNA that made up the material.

This CDR3 is 13 amino acids long. The trim removed 8 bases at V and 4 bases at J, leaving 4 bases unmatched. Per the germline V gene, CDR1 is MDHEN and CDR2 is SYDVKM. Under the authors' procedure: From reference gene primer amplification, estimates of nucleated cell counts were derived. The protocol was immunoSEQ multiplex PCR, while the TCRdb copy is restricted to in-frame clones and leaves out a portion. That table supplies the V and J calls and clone size; D and trimming were determined from the DNA. Found here are approximately 110,000 clones, 80% to 90% of them singletons; the top ten hold about 1%.

Sequenced sample: peripheral blood. V is TRBV28 and J is TRBJ2-3, with 9 positions matching TRBD2. The TCR originated in a human donor in a cohort sampled during active COVID-19. The CDR3 spells CASRSGSPDTQYF. CDR3 nucleotides: TGTGCCAGCCGTAGCGGGAGTCCAGATACGCAGTATTTT. The variable domain in full, completed from reference TRBV28 and TRBJ2-3, reads DVKVTQSSRYLVKRTGEKVFLECVQDMDHENMFWYRQDPGLGLRLIYFSYDVKMKEKGDIPEGYSVSREKKERFSLILESASTNQTSMYLCASRSGSPDTQYFGPGTRLTVL.